This T cell receptor beta chain was identified during a study of blood T cell repertoires in COVID-19. Clones were read by immunoSEQ multiplex PCR, and TCRdb kept only the in-frame ones, dropping some. The sample records 200,000 to 250,000 clones, about nine tenths being singletons. In germline, CDR1 is MGHDK, CDR2 SYGVNS. The CDR3 extends over 11 amino acids. V shed 3 bases and J shed 8 bases, with 7 bases lying between them. This clone was detected only a few times. This TCR came from a man younger than 40 who had recovered from COVID-19. V is TRBV25-1 and J is TRBJ1-2, with D unclear. Sequenced input: peripheral blood. DNA for the CDR3: TGTGCCAGCAGTGACTATGAAGGCTACACCTTC. Protein product: CASSDYEGYTF.